This TCR beta chain was documented in a study of glioma-infiltrating T cells. Worth noting for this clonotype: This may stem from a read error, because a much larger clone lies one nucleotide away.

TCR alpha and beta CDR3 regions were amplified from RNA using iRepertoire nested multiplex PCR. TCRdb called the multiplex PCR reads again in MiXCR, with one record for every CDR3 protein. The sample consists of 170,000 or so distinct CDR3 sequences, roughly 45% of them appearing once. Trimming cost V 8 bases and J 4 bases, with 13 bases left between them. CDR3 length: 13 amino acids. The rearrangement links TRBV12-3 or TRBV12-4 to TRBJ2-3; D may be TRBD2 (6 bases). This sequence was found in a human donor with low-grade glioma or glioblastoma, undergoing nonglioma brain surgery, or in good health (not recorded which). The sequenced sample consisted of glioma tissue, nonneoplastic brain tissue, or PBMCs (not recorded which). This CDR3 reads CASHSWRADTQYF. CDR3 nucleotide sequence: TGTGCCAGCCATAGCTGGAGGGCAGATACGCAGTATTTT.